One TCR beta chain is described in this entry. Its antigen is as yet unknown. The CDR3 consists of 17 residues. The ends were cut back, 2 bases at V and 4 bases at J, with 19 bases in the middle. CDR1 and CDR2 (germline): SGHKS, YYEKEE (reference sequence). This entry belongs to a study of OX40 agonist ivuxolimab in advanced cancers. The wider study: Patients received ivuxolimab, an agonistic anti-OX40 (CD134) antibody. Study conclusions and caveats: A proportion of nonresponders additionally exhibited low normalized T-cell clonal expansion.

Some clones are missing from TCRdb's copy, which holds only in-frame ones; the method was immunoSEQ multiplex PCR. The sample has about 55,000 clones; 85% to 90% are singletons. Sequencing used CD4+ or CD8+ T cells sorted from blood, obtained in a trial of the OX40 agonist ivuxolimab. V gene TRBV5-5 combines with J gene TRBJ2-1; either TRBD1 or TRBD2 may fit D (6 bases each). This receptor was identified in an adult with an advanced solid tumor such as melanoma, head and neck, liver or kidney cancer. The CDR3 DNA follows: TGTGCCAGCAGCTTAGGGGGGACGGAGGATGGGTACAATGAGCAGTTCTTC. This encodes CASSLGGTEDGYNEQFF. The full variable domain, in which reference TRBV5-5 and TRBJ2-1 provide the parts outside the CDR3, is DAGVTQSPTHLIKTRGQQVTLRCSPISGHKSVSWYQQVLGQGPQFIFQYYEKEERGRGNFPDRFSARQFPNYSSELNVNALLLGDSALYLCASSLGGTEDGYNEQFFGPGTRLTVL.